The rows below give T cell receptor beta chains drawn from one sample of a study of response to subunit inactivated influenza vaccine. One entry per CDR3 protein, called by TCRdb with MiXCR from the RT-PCR reads. The data contain 500,000 to 550,000 distinct CDR3 sequences, 7.2% of them singletons. Here the sequenced sample was PBMCs from blood, taken 23 months after vaccination. The receptors derive from a man between 50 and 70 years old who received an inactivated influenza vaccine. Both conserved end residues are part of each CDR3. The D gene is left open where the match is weak. Clone size, where shown, is once, few, many, or a class for clones that have expanded.

TRBD1 TRBJ1-2 - TRBV2 CASSEEGQYGYTF TGTGCCAGCAGTGAAGAGGGACAGTATGGCTACACCTTC
- TRBJ1-2 many TRBV28 CASSAAQGYGYTF TGTGCCAGCAGTGCAGCCCAGGGCTATGGCTACACCTTC
- TRBJ2-3 few TRBV4-2 CASSLLTGTGFSTDTQYF TGTGCCAGCAGCCTCCTTACGGGCACAGGGTTTAGCACAGATACGCAGTATTTT
- TRBJ2-5 many TRBV29-1 CSVAQETQYF TGCAGCGTAGCACAAGAGACCCAGTACTTC
TRBD1 TRBJ1-1 few TRBV20-1 CSAGHRGRGTEAFF TGCAGTGCTGGCCACAGGGGGCGCGGGACTGAAGCTTTCTTT
- TRBJ2-1 once TRBV6-1 CASHRDPASKEQFF TGTGCCAGCCACCGGGACCCAGCGTCCAAGGAGCAGTTCTTC
TRBD1 TRBJ2-1 few TRBV6-2/TRBV6-3 CASSPTGGLVNEQFF TGTGCCAGCAGCCCGACAGGGGGCTTGGTGAATGAGCAGTTCTTC
- TRBJ2-5 few TRBV5-1 CASSFGSSEETQYF TGCGCCAGCAGCTTTGGGAGTTCGGAAGAGACCCAGTACTTC
TRBD2 TRBJ2-1 few TRBV20-1 CSASTTHLSGRGGFF TGCAGTGCTAGTACAACCCATCTGAGCGGGAGGGGGGGGTTCTTC
- TRBJ2-1 - TRBV9 CASSVVAGREQFF TGTGCCAGCAGCGTAGTCGCGGGTCGGGAGCAGTTCTTC
- TRBJ2-1 few TRBV5-1 CASSKRDTTAGHEQFF TGCGCCAGCAGCAAACGGGACACCACTGCGGGTCATGAGCAGTTCTTC
- TRBJ2-7 many TRBV29-1 CSVYDMGRYEQYF TGCAGCGTTTACGACATGGGTCGTTACGAGCAGTACTTC
TRBD2 TRBJ2-1 few TRBV20-1 CSASSGGNNNEQFF TGCAGTGCTAGTTCCGGGGGGAACAACAATGAGCAGTTCTTC
TRBD2 TRBJ2-1 many TRBV5-1 CASSTSSGGLYNEQFF TGCGCCAGCAGCACCTCTAGCGGGGGCTTATACAATGAGCAGTTCTTC
- TRBJ2-7 - TRBV6-2/TRBV6-3 CASSYRDYRGYEQYF TGTGCCAGCAGTTACAGAGACTACCGAGGCTACGAGCAGTACTTC
TRBD1 TRBJ1-5 - TRBV28 CASNALGGGGNQPQHF TGTGCCAGCAACGCCTTAGGGGGCGGAGGCAATCAGCCCCAGCATTTT
TRBD2 TRBJ2-5 - TRBV7-9 CASSGPTSGQETQYF TGTGCCAGCAGCGGCCCGACTAGCGGGCAAGAGACCCAGTACTTC
- TRBJ1-2 many TRBV20-1 CSANDGYGYTF TGCAGTGCAAATGATGGTTATGGCTACACCTTC
- TRBJ2-2 many TRBV29-1 CSVEDQGELPNTGELFF TGCAGCGTTGAAGATCAAGGGGAGCTCCCGAACACCGGGGAGCTGTTTTTT
- TRBJ2-1 few TRBV7-2 CASSSQRGSYNEQFF TGTGCCAGCAGCTCGCAACGTGGCTCCTACAATGAGCAGTTCTTC
- TRBJ2-5 many TRBV29-1 CSVGYREETQYF TGCAGCGTTGGGTACAGGGAAGAGACCCAGTACTTC
- TRBJ2-7 - TRBV7-2 CASSLFSQPNYEQYF TGTGCCAGCAGCTTATTCTCACAGCCCAACTACGAGCAGTACTTC
- TRBJ1-5 few TRBV19 CASSIGRNSNQPQHF TGTGCCAGTAGTATTGGCAGGAACAGCAATCAGCCCCAGCATTTT
- TRBJ2-5 many TRBV18 CASKRLVGTKETQYF TGTGCCAGCAAACGACTAGTCGGGACAAAAGAGACCCAGTACTTC
- TRBJ2-2 - TRBV7-9 CASSLGRFANTGELFF TGTGCCAGCAGCTTAGGAAGGTTCGCGAACACCGGGGAGCTGTTTTTT
- TRBJ1-1 - TRBV29-1 CSDHTQGPEAFF TGCAGCGACCATACACAGGGTCCCGAGGCTTTCTTT
TRBD1 TRBJ2-5 many TRBV27 CASSFRDRGKTQYF TGTGCCAGCAGTTTCCGGGACAGGGGAAAGACCCAGTACTTC
TRBD1 TRBJ2-5 few TRBV12-3/TRBV12-4 CASSFGVGQGQETQYF TGTGCCAGCAGTTTTGGCGTAGGACAGGGGCAAGAGACCCAGTACTTC